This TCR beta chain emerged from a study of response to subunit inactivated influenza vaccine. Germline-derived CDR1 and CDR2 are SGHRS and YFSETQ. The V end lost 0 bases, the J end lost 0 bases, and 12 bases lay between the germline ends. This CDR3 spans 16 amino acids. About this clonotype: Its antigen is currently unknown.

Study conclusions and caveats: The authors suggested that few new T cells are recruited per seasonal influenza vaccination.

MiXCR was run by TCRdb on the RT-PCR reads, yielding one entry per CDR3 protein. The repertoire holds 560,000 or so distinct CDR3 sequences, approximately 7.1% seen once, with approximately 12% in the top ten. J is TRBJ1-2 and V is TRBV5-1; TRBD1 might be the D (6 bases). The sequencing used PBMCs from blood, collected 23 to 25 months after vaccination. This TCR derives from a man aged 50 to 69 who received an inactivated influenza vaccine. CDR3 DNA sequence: TGCGCCAGCAGCTTGGAAGGTGGACAGTCTAACTATGGCTACACCTTC. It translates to CASSLEGGQSNYGYTF. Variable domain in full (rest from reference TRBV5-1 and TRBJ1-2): KAGVTQTPRYLIKTRGQQVTLSCSPISGHRSVSWYQQTPGQGLQFLFEYFSETQRNKGNFPGRFSGRQFSNSRSEMNVSTLELGDSALYLCASSLEGGQSNYGYTFGSGTRLTVV.